This note documents a single TCR beta chain sequence. Its antigen is not yet known. Per-base qualities were not stored, and no clone one base away is much larger. The method was the immunoSEQ multiplex PCR assay. The table was pulled from immuneACCESS by TCRdb, which kept in-frame rearrangements only. Such tables lose some clones; where checked, under half of the loss comes from unresolved V genes, and the rest has no known cause. The sample table holds tens of thousands of clones, of which around 90% were seen once. Clones ranked in the top ten supply 7.5% to 8% of the sample. V loses 1 base, J loses 5 bases, and the germline ends lie 6 bases apart. CDR1 MNHEY and CDR2 SVGEGT are derived from the germline V gene. Its CDR3 holds 13 amino acids, cysteine through phenylalanine. CDR3 DNA only is kept here, 39 bases in frame from base 1. This sample is drawn from a study of control samples from healthy donors and cancer patients (dated by TCRdb to the early 2020s).

The chain is assembled from TRBV6-2 or TRBV6-3 and TRBJ1-5, with no reliable assignment of the D segment. Sequencing used blood. This receptor was taken from a woman aged 60 to 75 in good health. The DNA reads as follows: TGTGCCAGCAGTTACTTGGTGGATCAGCCCCAGCATTTT. The translation is CASSYLVDQPQHF.